Shown below are 19 T cell receptor beta chains from a single sample sequenced in a study of CD8+CD57+ T cells in acquired aplastic anemia. Genomic DNA, the template, was used for profiling of the TCR beta VDJ and CDR3. TCRdb re-analysed the reads in MiXCR, keeping a single row per CDR3 protein. The sample carries roughly 250,000 distinct CDR3 sequences, 82% recorded once. Patients sequenced had flow cytometry evidence of CD8+CD57+ cell expansion. What was sequenced was sorted CD4+, CD8+, or CD8+CD57+ T cells (not recorded which) from PBMCs. The receptors were sampled from a human donor with aplastic anemia.

The chain joins TRBV24-1 to TRBJ2-3, with D maybe TRBD2 (6 bases). Germline assignment: CDR1 KGHDR and CDR2 SFDVKD. V lost 10 bases to trimming and J lost 4 bases, with 17 bases between them. The CDR3 loop spans 14 amino acids. The CDR3 nucleotides are TGTGCCACTCGGGACTCGCGAGGCCCAGATACGCAGTATTTT. Translating it yields CATRDSRGPDTQYF.

The chain is built from TRBV19 and TRBJ2-3; D may be TRBD2 (6 bases). Germline CDR1 reads LNHDA; CDR2 reads SQIVND (reference sequence). There are 14 residues in the CDR3. V dropped 1 base and J dropped 3 bases, with 8 bases sitting between them. CDR3 sequence (DNA): TGTGCCAGTAGTATAGCGGGGGAGACAGATACGCAGTATTTT. Translating it yields CASSIAGETDTQYF.

The chain couples TRBV7-8 to TRBJ2-1; TRBD2 aligns across 8 bases. Germline trimming cut 5 bases from V and 8 bases from J; bases unmatched to any gene: 23. Germline V gene lookup returns CDR1 SGHVS and CDR2 FQNEAQ. This CDR3 is built from 19 residues. The CDR3 is CASSQDSVGGAGGSDEQFF. CDR3 DNA: TGTGCCAGCAGCCAAGATTCAGTCGGGGGGGCCGGGGGGAGCGATGAGCAGTTCTTC.

Turning to this clonotype: In this CDR3 the conserved last residue, phenylalanine or tryptophan, is missing, so a read error is likely. No DNA is shown, since the ends of the CDR3 on it are uncertain; the CDR3 is the one TCRdb lists. The chain joins TRBV9 to TRBJ2-3; the table assigns TRBD1, which was not confirmed against the DNA. Germline V gene lookup returns CDR1 SGDLS and CDR2 YYNGEE. Inclusive of both ends, the CDR3 amounts to 13 amino acids. The CDR3 sequence: CASSDGGRQRGNI.

Points on this clonotype: This CDR3 fails to terminate in the conserved phenylalanine or tryptophan, so it likely reflects a read error. Because the CDR3's place on the DNA is in doubt, the DNA is left out and the CDR3 is given as listed by TCRdb. The J gene is TRBJ2-3, the V gene TRBV9; TRBD1, the D gene given by the table, was not confirmed from the DNA. Germline CDR1 SGDLS, CDR2 YYNGEE. The CDR3 sequence runs 13 residues, both termini included. CDR3 sequence: CASSESVMGTGSL.

This clonotype was observed a few times. The CDR3 ends on some other residue instead of the conserved phenylalanine or tryptophan, so this is likely a read error. Because the CDR3's place on the DNA is in doubt, the DNA is left out and the CDR3 is given as listed by TCRdb. The CDR3 protein is CASSLAGGHNTQY. The genes are TRBV7-8 and TRBJ2-3; the DNA was not used to check the table's D call, TRBD2. Per the germline V gene, CDR1 is SGHVS and CDR2 is FQNEAQ. The CDR3 spans 13 amino acids, including both terminal residues.

This rearrangement joins TRBV5-4 to TRBJ1-2; D not certain. The germline gives CDR1 SGHNT, CDR2 YYREEE (reference sequence). Deletions cut 3 bases from V and 7 bases from J, with 13 bases between. This CDR3 is built from 13 residues. DNA for the CDR3: TGTGCCAGCAGCTATGGCCTCGCAGGTGGCTACACCTTC. Protein: CASSYGLAGGYTF.

The chain employs TRBV7-2 and TRBJ2-3, with D uncertain. Looked up from germline, CDR1 is SGHTA and CDR2 is FQGNSA. The CDR3 extends over 13 amino acids. V was pared by 3 bases and J by 11 bases, with 15 bases between. The DNA of the CDR3 is TGTGCCAGCAGCTTGTTATTCCCAGGACGGCAGTATTTT. It codes for CASSLLFPGRQYF.

To note about this clonotype: Given the absence of the conserved phenylalanine or tryptophan at the CDR3 end, a read error is likely. No DNA is shown, since the ends of the CDR3 on it are uncertain; the CDR3 is the one TCRdb lists. V and J are TRBV7-8 and TRBJ2-7; the table's D call of TRBD2 was not tested on the DNA. CDR1 is SGHVS and CDR2 is FQNEAQ in the germline V gene. The CDR3 spans 13 amino acids, including both terminal residues. This CDR3 reads CASSFLGGPDPQD.

This chain uses TRBV29-1 with TRBJ1-2, with a tentative D call TRBD1 (5 bases). The CDR3 has 12 residues. Trimming shortened V by 4 bases and J by 6 bases, and 12 bases separated the two germline ends. The germline V gene encodes CDR1 SQVTM and CDR2 ANQGSEA. CDR3 DNA sequence: TGCAGCGTTGGCGGGGGTAGGAATGGCTACACCTTC. This translates into CSVGGGRNGYTF.

This chain connects TRBV7-8 to TRBJ2-6; D uncertain. V lost 5 bases and J 16 bases, leaving 27 bases between the germline ends. CDR3 length: 16 residues. CDR1 and CDR2 (germline): SGHVS, FQNEAQ. The CDR3 DNA reads as TGTGCCAGCAGCGTAGTGGGCATCTGGGAATTCACCCCTCTGACTTTC. Its translation is CASSVVGIWEFTPLTF.

Remarks on this clonotype: This clone may be a read error of a much larger clone one base away. DNA for the CDR3: TGTGCCAGCAGCCCCCGACAGGGGGTCGACAAGCAGTACTTC. It translates to CASSPRQGVDKQYF. V usage is TRBV3-1 and J usage is TRBJ2-7; 9 bases fit TRBD1. Per germline, CDR1 LGHDT and CDR2 YNNKEL (reference sequence). The CDR3 consists of 14 residues. Trimming at V came to 4 bases and at J to 8 bases, leaving 9 bases not matched to a gene.

On this clonotype itself: The conserved phenylalanine or tryptophan is not found at the CDR3 terminus, so this likely reflects a read error. No DNA is shown, since the ends of the CDR3 on it are uncertain; the CDR3 is the one TCRdb lists. This chain's CDR3 is CASFLGAA. This chain links TRBV19 with TRBJ2-7; the D call of TRBD1 is as the table states it, not checked on the DNA. Termini included, the CDR3 measures 8 amino acids. The germline CDR1 and CDR2 sequences are LNHDA and SQIVND (reference sequence).

As for this clonotype: The junction does not match germline at one end; this may be a read error. This chain links TRBV2 with TRBJ2-5; D possibly corresponds to TRBD2 (5 bases). CDR1 is SNHLY and CDR2 is FYNNEI in the germline V gene. The CDR3 has 12 amino acids. Here the CDR3 reads CAGSEGRMPQYF. CDR3 sequence (DNA): TGTGCCGGCAGTGAGGGTAGGATGCCTCAGTACTTC.

The CDR3 reads CASSLDGGRPGELFF. Written as DNA, the CDR3 is TGTGCCAGCAGTCTCGACGGGGGGCGCCCCGGGGAGCTGTTTTTT. V usage is TRBV12-3 or TRBV12-4 and J usage is TRBJ2-2; TRBD2 is a possible D gene (7 bases). The CDR3 extends over 15 amino acids. V was clipped by 5 bases and J by 6 bases, with 16 bases between them.

As concerns this clonotype: The junction and the germline gene differ at one end; a read error may be behind it. The rearrangement uses TRBV2 and TRBJ2-3, with 13 positions matching TRBD2. The CDR3 contains 16 residues. CDR1 and CDR2 (germline): SNHLY, FYNNEI. The CDR3 DNA sequence: TGTGCCACCAGCATTACTAGCGGGGGGGGCACGCATAATTTTGATTTT. Translation gives CATSITSGGGTHNFDF. Full variable domain (rest looked up from reference TRBV2 and TRBJ2-3): EPEVTQTPSHQVTQMGQEVILRCVPISNHLYFYWYRQILGQKVEFLVSFYNNEISEKSEIFDDQFSVERPDGSNFTLKIRSTKLEDSAMYFCATSITSGGGTHNFDFGPGTRLTVL.

J is TRBJ2-3 and V is TRBV11-3; D gene ambiguous. CDR3 length: 13 residues. The germline V gene has CDR1 SGHNT and CDR2 YENEEA. The germline V and J ends were trimmed by 4 bases and 3 bases, with 8 bases remaining between them. CDR3 DNA: TGTGCCAGCAGCTACGGTCTGACAGATACGCAGTATTTT. This sequence encodes CASSYGLTDTQYF.

This chain joins TRBV4-3 and TRBJ2-7; 9 nucleotides line up with TRBD1. The germline CDR1 and CDR2 sequences are LGHNA and YSLEER. CDR3 length: 15 amino acids. V gave up 10 bases and J gave up 2 bases; unmatched junction bases: 12. The CDR3 region is CATTPGGQGTYEQYF. The CDR3 DNA is TGCGCCACCACCCCGGGGGGACAGGGTACCTACGAGCAGTACTTC.

A note on this clonotype: One end of the junction fails to match germline, which may point to a read error. The chain couples TRBV7-8 to TRBJ2-7; possibly TRBD1 for D (7 bases). The CDR3 consists of 14 residues. Germline CDR1 and CDR2: SGHVS and FQNEAQ. CDR3 residues: CASNLTGEDDEQYF. In DNA form, the CDR3 reads TGTGCCAGCAACTTAACAGGGGAGGACGACGAGCAGTATTTC.